This TCR beta chain was identified during a study of shared clonotypes between healthy human individuals. The protocol was immunoSEQ multiplex PCR, while the TCRdb copy is restricted to in-frame clones and leaves out a portion. The profile shows around 2.5 million clones, approximately 93% of them singletons. The receptor comes from a man aged 18 to 30 in good health. Some clones in this sample may be carry-over from other donors' samples. Source material: naive CD4+ T cells from PBMCs. Subset indicated: CD45RA+ positively selected.

Here the CDR3 reads CASSSGRWGDTQYF. The CDR3 DNA reads as TGTGCCAGTTCCTCTGGGAGATGGGGAGATACGCAGTATTTT. The chain combines TRBV19 with TRBJ2-3; weak D call: TRBD2 (5 bases). Trimming shortened V by 8 bases and J by 5 bases, and 17 bases separated the two germline ends. The germline V gene encodes CDR1 LNHDA and CDR2 SQIVND (reference sequence). This CDR3 is built from 14 residues.